What follows are 23 T cell receptor beta chains derived from one specimen sequenced in a study of T-cell reconstitution after alpha-beta-depleted transplantation in children. Findings of the study overall: Several hundred rapidly expanded clones from non-depleted graft cells reportedly supplied alpha-beta T cells about two months post-transplant.

Unique molecular identifiers featured in how the TCRbeta library was prepared. MiXCR was run by TCRdb on the PCR reads, yielding one entry per CDR3 protein. The table shows tens of thousands of distinct CDR3 sequences, with 5% to 7% occurring only once. Their cognate antigens are unknown. Sequenced here: peripheral blood, sampled 60 days after TCRalphabeta/CD19-depleted stem cell transplant. The receptors stem from a child under two years old who had a stem cell transplant for acute myeloid leukemia, so the T cells may come from the graft donor.

The sample holds many counts of this clonotype. The chain carries TRBV4-3 and TRBJ2-7, with TRBD1 identical over 7 bases. Trimming removed 0 bases from V and 4 bases from J; junction bases left unmatched: 12. The CDR3 contains 17 residues. Germline CDR1 LGHNA, CDR2 YSLEER. CDR3 coding DNA: TGCGCCAGCAGCCAAGATCCGGGGACAGCCCTGAGGTACGAGCAGTACTTC. Protein product: CASSQDPGTALRYEQYF.

This clonotype appeared many times. This CDR3 is CASSLSRKAGYTF. The CDR3 bases are TGTGCCAGCAGTTTATCGAGAAAGGCTGGCTACACCTTC. The rearrangement joins TRBV27 to TRBJ1-2; no clear D gene. The V end was cut by 0 bases, the J end by 7 bases, with 9 bases between. From germline, CDR1 is MNHEY and CDR2 SMNVEV (reference sequence). The CDR3 contains 13 residues.

In its sample, this clonotype was seen many times. This chain connects TRBV2 to TRBJ1-2; D gene uncertain. V was trimmed by 9 bases and J by 2 bases, leaving 7 bases between them. Germline V gene data show CDR1 as SNHLY and CDR2 as FYNNEI. The CDR3 length is 11 residues. The CDR3 DNA is TGTGCCAGTCTCAAAAACTATGGCTACACCTTC. The encoded protein is CASLKNYGYTF.

Only a few counts were recorded for this clonotype. CDR3 protein: CASSSETSGRAFTDTQYF. DNA of the CDR3: TGTGCCAGCAGTTCCGAGACTAGCGGGAGGGCTTTCACAGATACGCAGTATTTT. The chain uses TRBV2 and TRBJ2-3; 14 bases map to TRBD2. Germline lookup yields CDR1 SNHLY and CDR2 FYNNEI. The CDR3 consists of 18 residues. J was trimmed by 2 bases and V by 5 bases; bases with no gene match: 9.

This clonotype was counted at least ten times. This chain links TRBV27 with TRBJ2-1; D remains unclear. The CDR3 length is 14 residues. The germline V gene has CDR1 MNHEY and CDR2 SMNVEV (reference sequence). The germline V and J ends were trimmed by 2 bases and 8 bases, with 13 bases remaining between them. CDR3 protein: CASSLGPSSYEQFF. The CDR3 coding sequence is TGTGCCAGCAGTTTAGGGCCTAGTAGCTATGAGCAGTTCTTC.

This clonotype occurred many times. The chain recombines TRBV29-1 with TRBJ1-1, with D possibly matching TRBD1 (5 bases). The CDR3 consists of 13 residues. Germline V gene sequence: CDR1 SQVTM, CDR2 ANQGSEA. The ends were cut back, 3 bases at V and 4 bases at J, with 12 bases in the middle. The DNA of the CDR3 is TGCAGCGTTGATGCAGGGCGGTCCACTGAAGCTTTCTTT. Encoded protein: CSVDAGRSTEAFF.

In this sample, this clonotype turned up a few times. The rearrangement uses TRBV7-9 and TRBJ1-1; D may be TRBD1 (6 bases). Trimming took off 6 bases at V and 4 bases at J, with 9 bases between the two ends. The germline V gene has CDR1 SEHNR and CDR2 FQNEAQ (reference sequence). The CDR3 covers 12 residues. The CDR3 spells CASRQGATEAFF. The DNA of the CDR3 is TGTGCCAGCAGACAGGGTGCCACTGAAGCTTTCTTT. The complete variable domain, with remaining parts taken from reference TRBV7-9 and TRBJ1-1, reads DTGVSQNPRHKITKRGQNVTFRCDPISEHNRLYWYRQTLGQGPEFLTYFQNEAQLEKSRLLSDRFSAERPKGSFSTLEIQRTEQGDSAMYLCASRQGATEAFFGQGTRLTVV.

This clonotype was picked up many times. The chain links TRBV6-5 to TRBJ2-1; D ambiguous. The CDR3 length is 15 residues. Germline V gives CDR1 MNHEY, CDR2 SVGAGI. The V gene lost 5 bases and the J gene lost 2 bases, with 13 bases spanning the gap. CDR3 in DNA: TGTGCCAGCAGTCATGAGTGGAAGACCTACAATGAGCAGTTCTTC. Residues: CASSHEWKTYNEQFF.

The V call is TRBV25-1, the J call TRBJ2-7; a possible D gene is TRBD2 (5 bases). Trimming pared 2 bases from V and 6 bases from J, leaving 14 bases between. The CDR3 is 14 amino acids. Per germline, CDR1 MGHDK and CDR2 SYGVNS. The CDR3 region has the DNA TGTGCCAGCAGTGAACCCTCAGCGACTACCGAGCAGTACTTC. It yields the protein CASSEPSATTEQYF.

A single count supports this clonotype. Just one base apart from a much larger clone, this may be a read error. The chain links TRBV7-9 to TRBJ2-1; D is perhaps TRBD2 (5 bases). The CDR3 loop spans 16 amino acids. Germline CDR1 reads SEHNR; CDR2 reads FQNEAQ (reference sequence). The CDR3 region is CASSLLGGFSYNEQSF. In DNA, the CDR3 is TGTGCCAGCAGCTTATTAGGCGGGTTTTCCTACAATGAGCAGTCCTTC.

This clonotype was found many times. CDR3 bases: TGTGCCAGCAGCTTATCCGGGGAACATAATTCACCCCTCCACTTT. Translated: CASSLSGEHNSPLHF. The chain is built from TRBV7-2 and TRBJ1-6; D is unresolved. The CDR3 is made up of 15 amino acids. V was trimmed by 2 bases and J by 5 bases, leaving 10 bases between them. Germline-derived CDR1 and CDR2 are SGHTA and FQGNSA.

This clonotype was recorded at least ten times. CDR3 region: CASSPKGGGLYEQYF. CDR3 bases: TGTGCCAGCAGCCCAAAGGGGGGGGGTCTTTACGAGCAGTACTTC. This chain links TRBV7-2 with TRBJ2-7; tentative D call: TRBD2 (7 bases). There are 15 residues in the CDR3. Germline CDR1 and CDR2: SGHTA and FQGNSA. Between the trimmed V and J ends, which lost 5 bases and 4 bases, there was a span of 18 bases.

This clonotype appeared many times. CDR3: CASSLKGTGELFF. The CDR3 coding sequence is TGTGCCAGCAGTTTAAAAGGAACCGGGGAGCTGTTTTTT. The chain joins TRBV27 to TRBJ2-2; unclear D gene. Trimming shortened V by 2 bases and J by 5 bases, and 6 bases separated the two germline ends. This CDR3 is 13 amino acids long. Germline V gene lookup returns CDR1 MNHEY and CDR2 SMNVEV (reference sequence).

This clonotype was observed many times. The chain carries TRBV12-3 or TRBV12-4 and TRBJ2-7; D is ambiguous. V gave up 8 bases and J gave up 9 bases, with 14 bases separating them. The CDR3 spans 11 residues. CDR3 DNA sequence: TGTGCCAGCGCCACCCCTAGAGGGCAGTACTTC. The encoded protein is CASATPRGQYF.

The CDR3 is CAISESPSAGKRQNEQFF. For the CDR3, the DNA is TGTGCCATCAGTGAGTCCCCGTCGGCAGGGAAGAGGCAAAATGAGCAGTTCTTC. V and J are TRBV10-3 and TRBJ2-1; maybe TRBD1 (5 bases). This CDR3 contains 18 residues. CDR1 ENHRY and CDR2 SYGVKD come from the germline V gene. The ends were cut back, 0 bases at V and 7 bases at J, with 22 bases in the middle.

This clonotype was detected ten times or more. The genes are TRBV11-2 and TRBJ2-7, with TRBD2 matching 8 bases. V shed 2 bases and J 11 bases; nucleotides not matched to a gene: 11. The CDR3 consists of 14 residues. The V gene's germline CDR1 is SGHAT and CDR2 FQNNGV. The CDR3: CASSLTGFPGGEYF. The DNA of the CDR3 is TGTGCCAGCAGCTTAACGGGATTCCCGGGGGGGGAGTACTTC.

The V call is TRBV6-1, the J call TRBJ1-5; no definite D call. Trimming removed 3 bases at V and 2 bases at J, with 11 bases between. Germline assignment: CDR1 MNHNS and CDR2 SASEGT. The CDR3 length is 15 residues. CDR3 sequence reads: CASSDPRAGNQPQHF. The CDR3 coding sequence is TGTGCCAGCAGTGACCCCAGAGCGGGCAATCAGCCCCAGCATTTT.

This clonotype was counted many times. V usage is TRBV12-3 or TRBV12-4 and J usage is TRBJ2-4; D gene uncertain. The CDR3 sequence is 14 residues long. V lost 5 bases and J lost 6, with 14 bases in between. CDR3 nucleotide sequence: TGTGCCAGCAGTCTAACCACCCCGAGAAACATTCAGTACTTC. Protein: CASSLTTPRNIQYF.

This clonotype was seen at least ten times. The rearrangement uses TRBV30 and TRBJ2-4; D ambiguous. CDR1 and CDR2 (germline): GTSNPN, SVGIG (reference sequence). Trimming cost V 0 bases and J 1 base, with 1 base left between them. This CDR3 is built from 12 residues. The CDR3 sequence is CAWSVAKNIQYF. As DNA, the CDR3 is TGTGCCTGGAGTGTTGCCAAAAACATTCAGTACTTC.

In its sample, this clonotype was seen a few times. The V call is TRBV4-2, the J call TRBJ1-5, with a possible D match to TRBD1 (5 bases). This CDR3 is built from 15 residues. V lost 0 bases to trimming and J lost 2 bases, with 8 bases between them. Germline values: CDR1 LGHNA, CDR2 YNFKEQ. The CDR3 reads CASSQEGGGNQPQHF. DNA of the CDR3: TGTGCCAGCAGCCAAGAAGGAGGGGGCAATCAGCCCCAGCATTTT.

This clonotype has a count of ten or more. This chain uses TRBV9 with TRBJ2-7, with a tentative D call TRBD2 (6 bases). Germline CDR1 and CDR2: SGDLS and YYNGEE. Deletions cut 4 bases from V and 3 bases from J, with 14 bases between. The CDR3 covers 14 residues. CDR3 protein: CASSPPHGGYEQYF. The CDR3 DNA sequence: TGTGCCAGCAGCCCCCCCCACGGGGGCTACGAGCAGTACTTC. The full variable domain, with the rest looked up from reference TRBV9 and TRBJ2-7, is DSGVTQTPKHLITATGQRVTLRCSPRSGDLSVYWYQQSLDQGLQFLIQYYNGEERAKGNILERFSAQQFPDLHSELNLSSLELGDSALYFCASSPPHGGYEQYFGPGTRLTVT.

This clonotype was counted ten times or more. The CDR3 loop reads CSVGVDYNEQFF. For the CDR3, the DNA is TGCAGCGTTGGTGTAGATTACAATGAGCAGTTCTTC. The chain couples TRBV29-1 to TRBJ2-1; no clear D. The CDR3 totals 12 residues. Per the germline V gene, CDR1 is SQVTM and CDR2 is ANQGSEA. Trimming left V 4 bases short and J 4 bases short, with 8 bases between.

A note on this clonotype: A much larger clone sits a single nucleotide away, making a read error possible. This chain joins TRBV27 and TRBJ1-1, with D perhaps TRBD1 (5 bases). Germline CDR1 is MNHEY and CDR2 is SMNVEV (reference sequence). Deletions cut 5 bases from V and 3 bases from J, with 10 bases between. This CDR3 spans 13 amino acids. CDR3 nucleotides: TGTGCCAGCAGTGCAGGGCAGGACACTGAAGCTTTCTTT. It is translated as CASSAGQDTEAFF.